The 27 T cell receptor beta chains below come from one sample, sequenced in a study of T cells expressing NK-cell markers. TCRdb reanalyzed the 5' RACE reads, giving one entry per CDR3 protein sequence and no DNA. The clone table shows roughly 170,000 distinct CDR3 sequences, with the ten largest holding about 18%. Sequenced material: blood T cells: a sorted CD56 or NKG2C T cell subset, CD4+ or CD8+ T cells, or bulk PBMC T cells (not recorded which). These receptors were obtained from a woman aged 18-70 years in good health.

The V call is TRBV6-1, the J call TRBJ2-7; the TCRdb call, TRBD1, lacks DNA for checking. This CDR3 contains 14 residues. The germline CDR1 and CDR2 sequences are MNHNS and SASEGT. The CDR3 sequence is CASSQGGYRYEQYF.

The V gene is TRBV12-3 or TRBV12-4, the J gene TRBJ2-7. This CDR3 contains 14 residues. This CDR3 reads CASSFGLMIGEQYF.

The CDR3 is CASSEFFVGGPSYEQYF. This chain connects TRBV6-1 to TRBJ2-7; the D call of TRBD2 rests on TCRdb alone, since no DNA is present to check it. There are 17 residues in the CDR3. Germline-derived CDR1 and CDR2 are MNHNS and SASEGT.

The genes are TRBV7-8 and TRBJ1-3; TCRdb selects TRBD1, and the lack of DNA leaves this call unchecked. The CDR3 sequence is 16 residues long. Germline values: CDR1 SGHVS, CDR2 FQNEAQ. Here the CDR3 reads CASSTRPLTKGNTIYF.

The chain recombines TRBV7-9 with TRBJ2-1; as DNA is missing, the TRBD2 call by TCRdb cannot be tested. The CDR3 runs 17 residues. In germline, CDR1 is SEHNR, CDR2 FQNEAQ (reference sequence). This chain's CDR3 is CASSLADSGFRTDEQFF.

V and J are TRBV6-1 and TRBJ1-3. The CDR3 is made up of 16 amino acids. Germline CDR1 is MNHNS and CDR2 is SASEGT. CDR3 region: CASSQMGQISGNTIYF.

The J gene is TRBJ2-5, the V gene TRBV20-1; TCRdb outputs TRBD2, but without DNA this stays unchecked. Germline V gene sequence: CDR1 DFQATT, CDR2 SNEGSKA (reference sequence). The CDR3 sequence is 14 residues long. Here the CDR3 reads CSATDSGGQETQYF.

V usage is TRBV27 and J usage is TRBJ1-5. In germline, CDR1 is MNHEY, CDR2 SMNVEV (reference sequence). The CDR3 runs to 16 residues. CDR3 residues: CASSSLNGLSNQPQHF.

The rearrangement joins TRBV27 to TRBJ1-5; checking the TCRdb D call of TRBD1 is not possible without DNA. The CDR3 contains 16 residues. CDR1 is MNHEY and CDR2 is SMNVEV in the germline V gene (reference sequence). The CDR3 sequence: CASSSTGVGGNQPQHF.

The J gene is TRBJ2-7, the V gene TRBV11-2; no DNA is available, so the TRBD2 call from TCRdb remains unchecked. CDR3 size: 14 residues. Germline V gene data show CDR1 as SGHAT and CDR2 as FQNNGV. The CDR3 sequence is CASSARLEGGEQYF.

The chain is built from TRBV7-9 and TRBJ2-3; there is no DNA to check the TCRdb D call of TRBD2. Germline-derived CDR1 and CDR2 are SEHNR and FQNEAQ (reference sequence). The CDR3 spans 15 residues. CDR3 in amino acids: CASSISSGSTDTQYF.

The V and J genes are TRBV7-3 and TRBJ2-2; the D call from TCRdb, TRBD2, cannot be confirmed without DNA. The length of the CDR3 is 16 residues. CDR1 is SGHTA, CDR2 FQGTGA, per germline. The CDR3: CASSSSGTSGTGELFF.

V usage is TRBV20-1 and J usage is TRBJ2-5; as DNA is missing, the TRBD2 call by TCRdb cannot be tested. This CDR3 is built from 13 residues. In germline, CDR1 is DFQATT, CDR2 SNEGSKA (reference sequence). The CDR3 sequence is CSATQGLQETQYF.

V is TRBV5-1 and J is TRBJ2-1; no DNA is available, so the TRBD2 call from TCRdb remains unchecked. This CDR3 spans 20 amino acids. The germline gives CDR1 SGHRS, CDR2 YFSETQ. The CDR3: CASSLALVVGLAGGSAEQFF.

V and J are TRBV11-2 and TRBJ2-3; TCRdb proposes TRBD1, but this gene call is untestable without DNA. The CDR3 runs 15 residues. In germline, CDR1 is SGHAT, CDR2 FQNNGV. This chain's CDR3 is CASSKSVGNAHTQYF. Supplemented by reference TRBV11-2 and TRBJ2-3, the full variable domain reads EAGVAQSPRYKIIEKRQSVAFWCNPISGHATLYWYQQILGQGPKLLIQFQNNGVVDDSQLPKDRFSAERLKGVDSTLKIQPAKLEDSAVYLCASSKSVGNAHTQYFGPGTRLTVL.

The chain combines TRBV10-3 with TRBJ1-2. The CDR3 spans 15 residues. Germline V gives CDR1 ENHRY, CDR2 SYGVKD. The CDR3: CAISESTYGNYGYTF.

The chain employs TRBV5-5 and TRBJ2-7; TCRdb picks TRBD2, but there is no DNA to check that call. The CDR3 is made up of 16 amino acids. CDR1 is SGHKS, CDR2 YYEKEE, per germline (reference sequence). The CDR3 sequence is CASSLAFGTVQYEQYF.

The rearrangement uses TRBV14 and TRBJ1-2. The germline V gene has CDR1 SGHDN and CDR2 FVKESK. The CDR3 is made up of 13 amino acids. This CDR3 reads CASSQGWVYGYTF. Together with reference TRBV14 and TRBJ1-2, the CDR3 gives the full variable domain: EAGVTQFPSHSVIEKGQTVTLRCDPISGHDNLYWYRRVMGKEIKFLLHFVKESKQDESGMPNNRFLAERTGGTYSTLKVQPAELEDSGVYFCASSQGWVYGYTFGSGTRLTVV.

This sequence joins TRBV11-3 and TRBJ2-1; TCRdb selects TRBD2, and the lack of DNA leaves this call unchecked. The CDR3 loop spans 16 amino acids. Germline values: CDR1 SGHNT, CDR2 YENEEA. CDR3 protein: CASSLDTVTSLSEQFF.

This chain uses TRBV12-3 or TRBV12-4 with TRBJ1-5. This CDR3 is built from 13 residues. CDR3: CASSPLLNQPQHF.

The chain employs TRBV29-1 and TRBJ2-2; TCRdb indicates TRBD1, and absent DNA this call remains unverified. CDR3 length equals 14 residues. In germline, CDR1 is SQVTM, CDR2 ANQGSEA. The CDR3 region is CSVGGGANTGELFF.

The chain joins TRBV27 to TRBJ1-6; the D call from TCRdb, TRBD1, cannot be confirmed without DNA. Germline V gene sequence: CDR1 MNHEY, CDR2 SMNVEV (reference sequence). The CDR3 length is 14 residues. The CDR3 loop reads CASKPGSGISPLHF.

This sequence joins TRBV18 and TRBJ2-3. Germline CDR1 KGHSH, CDR2 LQKENI. The CDR3 contains 14 residues. The CDR3 here is CASSPMRGTDTQYF. The full variable domain, rest sourced from reference TRBV18 and TRBJ2-3, is NAGVMQNPRHLVRRRGQEARLRCSPMKGHSHVYWYRQLPEEGLKFMVYLQKENIIDESGMPKERFSAEFPKEGPSILRIQQVVRGDSAAYFCASSPMRGTDTQYFGPGTRLTVL.

This chain links TRBV11-2 with TRBJ2-3; TCRdb's assignment of TRBD2 cannot be checked, as there is no DNA. The CDR3 spans 19 residues. CDR1 and CDR2 (germline): SGHAT, FQNNGV. CDR3 amino acids: CASSDRTRSPSISTDTQYF.

This chain links TRBV18 with TRBJ2-5; TCRdb's D call, TRBD1, is unchecked because there is no DNA. The CDR3 length is 13 residues. The germline gives CDR1 KGHSH, CDR2 LQKENI. This CDR3 is CASSPDREETQYF.

The genes are TRBV20-1 and TRBJ1-5; TCRdb's D call, TRBD1, is unchecked because there is no DNA. The V gene's germline CDR1 is DFQATT and CDR2 SNEGSKA (reference sequence). This CDR3 spans 16 amino acids. The CDR3 here is CSAAGGISYSNQPQHF.

V is TRBV27 and J is TRBJ1-6. The CDR3 loop spans 14 amino acids. CDR1 is MNHEY, CDR2 SMNVEV, per germline (reference sequence). CDR3 protein: CASSLEALNSPLHF.